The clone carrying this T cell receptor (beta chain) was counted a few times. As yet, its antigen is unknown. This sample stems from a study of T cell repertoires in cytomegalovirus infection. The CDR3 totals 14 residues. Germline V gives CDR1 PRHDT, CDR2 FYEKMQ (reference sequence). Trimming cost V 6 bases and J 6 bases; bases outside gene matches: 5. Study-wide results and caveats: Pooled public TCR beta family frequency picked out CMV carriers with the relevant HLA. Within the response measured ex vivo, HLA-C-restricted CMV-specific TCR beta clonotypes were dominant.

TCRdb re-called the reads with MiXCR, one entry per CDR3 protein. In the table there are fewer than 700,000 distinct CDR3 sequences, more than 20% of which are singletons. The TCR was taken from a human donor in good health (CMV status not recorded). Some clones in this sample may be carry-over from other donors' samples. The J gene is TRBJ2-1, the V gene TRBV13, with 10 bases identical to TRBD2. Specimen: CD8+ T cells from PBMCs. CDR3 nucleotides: TGTGCCAGCAGTGTAGCGGGGGGACCCAATGAGCAGTTCTTC. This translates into CASSVAGGPNEQFF.